This entry is about one T cell receptor (beta chain). The data belong to a study of blood T cell repertoires in COVID-19. As for the study in general: From the United States, Italy and Spain came samples of acute and convalescent COVID-19.

Seattle's enrolled individuals joined amid active infection and were then monitored longitudinally. Trimming cost V 2 bases and J 3 bases; bases outside gene matches: 4. The germline CDR1 and CDR2 sequences are MDHEN and SYDVKM. The length of the CDR3 is 15 residues. Per the study methods: It was from reference gene primer amplification that nucleated cell counts were estimated. The protocol was immunoSEQ multiplex PCR, while the TCRdb copy is restricted to in-frame clones and leaves out a portion. The DNA gave D and trimming, while V, J and clone size come from that table. The table records fewer than 300,000 clones, about 91% of them present only once.

The chain couples TRBV28 to TRBJ2-3, with 8 bases that match TRBD2. The sequenced material came from peripheral blood. The sequence was collected from a person aged 18 to 30 with COVID-19, enrolled during active disease. The CDR3 spells CASSLTREGTDTQYF. CDR3 in DNA: TGTGCCAGCAGTTTAACACGGGAGGGTACAGATACGCAGTATTTT.